The clone carrying this T cell receptor (beta chain) was recorded at least ten times. A much larger clone lies a single base off, so this may be a read error. This likely comes from a read error, as the CDR3 has no conserved phenylalanine or tryptophan at its end. V gave up 6 bases and J gave up 0 bases, with 2 bases separating them. CDR3 length: 12 residues. The V gene's germline CDR1 is SEHNR and CDR2 FQNEAQ (reference sequence). The record originates from a study of tumor-infiltrating lymphocytes in primary liver carcinoma. Unsorted bulk tissue, about 19-32 mg of it, served as the source for co-extraction of RNA and DNA. Constant-region priming of 500 to 550 ng total RNA yielded TCR beta cDNA. Construction of TCR beta libraries relied on three successive nested multiplex PCR rounds employing slightly modified ARM-PCR. Amplification in the first two PCR rounds was performed using TRBV1-TRBV30 forward primers and a C-beta reverse primer for 9 to 11 cycles each. From the multiplex PCR reads, TCRdb called clonotypes with MiXCR, one entry per CDR3 protein. The sample includes approximately 22,000 distinct CDR3 sequences, under 75% of them seen just once.

V usage is TRBV7-9 and J usage is TRBJ2-2; D unclear. The source of this sequence is a man aged 35-49 years with primary liver carcinoma and hepatitis B virus infection. Sequencing was carried out using liver tumor tissue from sampling region 1. Subset: tumor region T1, superior pole. In nucleotides, the CDR3 is TGTGCCAGCAGGTCGAACACCGGGGAGCTGTTTCTT. The encoded protein is CASRSNTGELFL.